This T cell receptor beta chain came from a study of blood T cell repertoires in COVID-19. Cohorts were determined from participant-reported clinical history. In the authors' methods: From reference gene primer amplification, estimates of nucleated cell counts were derived. Sequenced by immunoSEQ multiplex PCR; TCRdb stores in-frame clones only, minus some. Clonal size and the V and J genes are those of that table, whereas D and trimming came from the DNA. The table has around 230,000 clones, 80% to 90% seen once. V shed 3 bases and J shed 2 bases, with 14 bases lying between them. CDR1 is MGHRA, CDR2 YSYEKL, per germline. The CDR3 contains 16 residues.

The receptor was isolated from a man younger than 35 with acute COVID-19. Sequenced sample: PBMCs or T cells enriched from blood (not recorded which). The chain uses TRBV4-1 and TRBJ2-1; D is possibly TRBD2 (6 bases). The CDR3 DNA reads as TGCGCCAGCAGCCAGGGTTTAGCGGAAACCTACAATGAGCAGTTCTTC. Translated: CASSQGLAETYNEQFF.